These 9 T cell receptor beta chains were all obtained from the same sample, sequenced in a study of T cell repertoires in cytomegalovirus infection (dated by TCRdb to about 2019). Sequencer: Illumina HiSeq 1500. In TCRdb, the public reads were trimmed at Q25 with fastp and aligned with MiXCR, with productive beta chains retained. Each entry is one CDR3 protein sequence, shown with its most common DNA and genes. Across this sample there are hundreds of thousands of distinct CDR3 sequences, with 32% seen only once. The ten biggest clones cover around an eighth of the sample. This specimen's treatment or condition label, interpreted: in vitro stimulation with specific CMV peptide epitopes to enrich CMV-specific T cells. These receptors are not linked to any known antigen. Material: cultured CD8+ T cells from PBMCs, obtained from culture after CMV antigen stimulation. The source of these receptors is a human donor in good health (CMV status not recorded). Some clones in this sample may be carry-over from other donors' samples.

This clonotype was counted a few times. The CDR3 DNA reads as TGTGCCAGCGGCCGGGGAGCCAAAAACATTCAGTACTTC. Translating it yields CASGRGAKNIQYF. V gene TRBV6-5 combines with J gene TRBJ2-4; maybe TRBD2 (5 bases). V shed 8 bases and J shed 0 bases, with 8 bases lying between them. Germline values: CDR1 MNHEY, CDR2 SVGAGI. The length of the CDR3 is 13 residues.

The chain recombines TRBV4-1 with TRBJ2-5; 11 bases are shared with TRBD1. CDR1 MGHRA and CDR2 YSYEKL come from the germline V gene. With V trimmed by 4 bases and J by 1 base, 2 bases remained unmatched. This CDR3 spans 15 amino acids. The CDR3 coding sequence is TGCGCCAGCAGCCGGACAGGGGGCTCCCAAGAGACCCAGTACTTC. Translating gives CASSRTGGSQETQYF.

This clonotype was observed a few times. In DNA form, the CDR3 reads TGTGCCAGCAGTTCCGGTGGACAGTTCTCTGGGGCCAACGTCCTGACTTTC. As protein: CASSSGGQFSGANVLTF. The V gene is TRBV27, the J gene TRBJ2-6; the D gene is possibly TRBD1 (6 bases). Germline lookup yields CDR1 MNHEY and CDR2 SMNVEV (reference sequence). This CDR3 has 17 residues. The germline V and J ends were trimmed by 4 bases and 0 bases, with 13 bases remaining between them.

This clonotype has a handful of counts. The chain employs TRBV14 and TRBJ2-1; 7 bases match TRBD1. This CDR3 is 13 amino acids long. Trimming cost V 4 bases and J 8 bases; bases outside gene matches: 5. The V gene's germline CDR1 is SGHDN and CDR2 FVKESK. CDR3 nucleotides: TGTGCCAGCAGCCCCCAGGGGGACCATGAGCAGTTCTTC. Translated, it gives CASSPQGDHEQFF.

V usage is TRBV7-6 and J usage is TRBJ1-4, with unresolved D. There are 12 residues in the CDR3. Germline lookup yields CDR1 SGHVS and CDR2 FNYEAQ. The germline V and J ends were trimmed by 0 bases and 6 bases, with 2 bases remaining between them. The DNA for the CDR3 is TGTGCCAGCAGCTTAGCAGATGAAAAACTGTTTTTT. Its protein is CASSLADEKLFF.

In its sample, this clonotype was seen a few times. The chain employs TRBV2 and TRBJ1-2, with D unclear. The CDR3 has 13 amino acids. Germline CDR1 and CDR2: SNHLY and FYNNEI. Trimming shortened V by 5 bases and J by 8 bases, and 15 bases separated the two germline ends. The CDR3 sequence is CASSPGPKEGYTF. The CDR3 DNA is TGTGCCAGCAGTCCCGGGCCTAAAGAGGGCTACACCTTC.

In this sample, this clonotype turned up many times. CDR3 amino acids: CASSLDRGRGTEAFF. The CDR3 coding sequence is TGTGCCAGCAGCTTGGACAGGGGCCGCGGCACTGAAGCTTTCTTT. The V call is TRBV7-2, the J call TRBJ1-1; 9 nucleotides agree with TRBD1. Per germline, CDR1 SGHTA and CDR2 FQGNSA. Trimming took 3 bases from V and 4 from J; bases not matched to a gene: 6. This CDR3 contains 15 residues.

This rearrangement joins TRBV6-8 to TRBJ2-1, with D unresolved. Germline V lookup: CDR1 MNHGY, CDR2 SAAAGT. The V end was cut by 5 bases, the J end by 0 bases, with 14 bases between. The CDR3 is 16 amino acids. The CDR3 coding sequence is TGTGCCAGCAGTCCCCAATTGGTGAGCTCCTACAATGAGCAGTTCTTC. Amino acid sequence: CASSPQLVSSYNEQFF.

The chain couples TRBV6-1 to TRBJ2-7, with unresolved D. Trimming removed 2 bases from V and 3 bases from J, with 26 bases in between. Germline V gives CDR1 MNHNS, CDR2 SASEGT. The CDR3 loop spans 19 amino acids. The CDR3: CASSEKINTGSRPLYEQYF. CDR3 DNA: TGTGCCAGCAGTGAAAAAATCAATACGGGTTCGCGGCCACTCTACGAGCAGTACTTC.